The 14 T cell receptor beta chains reported below all come from one sample, sequenced in a study of cytomegalovirus exposure and HLA in healthy donors. Vbeta (60) and Jbeta (13) primers were used in the PCR. TCRdb keeps only in-frame clones here, not all; method: immunoSEQ multiplex PCR. Of some 150,000 clones in the sample, more than 75% were seen once. The sequencing sample was made of PBMCs. The receptors here all came from a woman aged 18-35 years in good health and CMV-seronegative.

This chain joins TRBV7-2 and TRBJ2-7, with D possibly matching TRBD1 (6 bases). The V gene lost 4 bases and the J gene lost 5 bases, with 15 bases spanning the gap. Germline V gene lookup returns CDR1 SGHTA and CDR2 FQGNSA. The CDR3 has 14 amino acids. This CDR3 is CASSYRQAQHEQYF. Here the CDR3 DNA reads TGTGCCAGCAGCTACCGACAGGCCCAGCACGAGCAGTACTTC. Using reference TRBV7-2 and TRBJ2-7 for the parts outside the CDR3, the full variable domain is GAGVSQSPSNKVTEKGKDVELRCDPISGHTALYWYRQSLGQGLEFLIYFQGNSAPDKSGLPSDRFSAERTGGSVSTLTIQRTQQEDSAVYLCASSYRQAQHEQYFGPGTRLTVT.

This clone was counted only a few times. CDR3 amino acids: CAWSVEVGYTF. CDR3 bases: TGTGCCTGGAGTGTGGAGGTTGGCTACACCTTC. The V gene is TRBV30, the J gene TRBJ1-2; unclear D gene. Trimming took off 0 bases at V and 7 bases at J, with 6 bases between the two ends. CDR3 length equals 11 residues. Germline V gene data show CDR1 as GTSNPN and CDR2 as SVGIG (reference sequence).

This clone was picked up a small number of times. V usage is TRBV10-3 and J usage is TRBJ2-7, with TRBD2 matching 8 bases. Germline V CDR1 and CDR2: ENHRY, SYGVKD. Trimming at V came to 10 bases and at J to 2 bases, leaving 13 bases not matched to a gene. CDR3 size: 15 residues. The CDR3 nucleotides are TGTGCCACACTGAAATTAGCGGGATCCACCTACGAGCAGTACTTC. Protein: CATLKLAGSTYEQYF.

Comment on this clone: At the DNA level, this CDR3 is encoded by other sequences in the same sample as well. This sequence joins TRBV28 and TRBJ1-5; 7 positions match TRBD1. There are 14 residues in the CDR3. The V and J ends lost 6 bases and 3 bases, in that order; junction bases with no gene match: 5. The V gene's germline CDR1 is MDHEN and CDR2 SYDVKM. CDR3: CASRSGTDNQPQHF. The DNA of the CDR3 is TGTGCCAGCAGATCCGGGACAGACAATCAGCCCCAGCATTTT.

There are a few counts of this clone. The V and J genes are TRBV27 and TRBJ1-2, with D perhaps matching TRBD1 (5 bases). Per germline, CDR1 MNHEY and CDR2 SMNVEV (reference sequence). This CDR3 is 15 amino acids long. Between the trimmed V and J ends, which lost 0 bases and 0 bases, there was a span of 8 bases. In nucleotides, the CDR3 is TGTGCCAGCAGTTTATCGGGGCAGACTAACTATGGCTACACCTTC. It specifies CASSLSGQTNYGYTF.

V usage is TRBV5-4 and J usage is TRBJ2-1; no clear D gene. In germline, CDR1 is SGHNT, CDR2 YYREEE (reference sequence). The CDR3 loop spans 13 amino acids. The ends were cut back, 3 bases at V and 5 bases at J, with 9 bases in the middle. The CDR3 sequence is CASSYMGHNEQFF. In DNA form, the CDR3 reads TGTGCCAGCAGCTACATGGGCCACAATGAGCAGTTCTTC.

V and J are TRBV5-1 and TRBJ2-7; 9 nucleotides align to TRBD1. Unmatched junction bases numbered 9, after V lost 1 base and J lost 7 bases. The CDR3 has 15 amino acids. In germline, CDR1 is SGHRS, CDR2 YFSETQ. CDR3 DNA sequence: TGCGCCAGCAGCTTGTCGACACAGGGGGCTGGAGAGCAGTACTTC. Its translation is CASSLSTQGAGEQYF.

V is TRBV19 and J is TRBJ1-5, with 8 nucleotides matching TRBD1. The CDR3 consists of 16 residues. V lost 10 bases to trimming and J lost 0 bases; unmatched junction nucleotides: 11. Germline CDR1 is LNHDA and CDR2 is SQIVND (reference sequence). The CDR3 region has the DNA TGTGCCACCGGGACAGGCGGCCCTTATAGCAATCAGCCCCAGCATTTT. It translates to CATGTGGPYSNQPQHF.

This clone was seen once. The chain uses TRBV6-5 and TRBJ2-7; D might be TRBD2 (7 bases). The CDR3 totals 14 residues. V was shortened by 4 bases and J by 5 bases, with 15 bases between the two germline ends. Looked up from germline, CDR1 is MNHEY and CDR2 is SVGAGI. The CDR3 nucleotides are TGTGCCAGCAGTTTTTGGGGGGGCTCAGACGAGCAGTACTTC. Protein sequence: CASSFWGGSDEQYF.

The chain combines TRBV7-2 with TRBJ2-3; the match to TRBD1 covers 8 bases. V gave up 4 bases and J gave up 3 bases; unmatched junction bases: 3. The CDR3 covers 14 residues. Germline CDR1 SGHTA, CDR2 FQGNSA. CDR3 nucleotide sequence: TGTGCCAGCAGCTCCAACAGGGGGACAGATACGCAGTATTTT. This sequence encodes CASSSNRGTDTQYF.

A single count supports this clone. The chain combines TRBV5-5 with TRBJ2-2; D perhaps matches TRBD1 (6 bases). The V end was cut by 5 bases, the J end by 0 bases, with 20 bases between. Germline loops: CDR1 SGHKS, CDR2 YYEKEE (reference sequence). This CDR3 has 18 residues. CDR3 protein: CASRFEFTGTSNTGELFF. The CDR3 DNA reads as TGTGCCAGCAGATTTGAGTTCACCGGGACATCGAACACCGGGGAGCTGTTTTTT. The complete variable domain, with remaining parts taken from reference TRBV5-5 and TRBJ2-2, reads DAGVTQSPTHLIKTRGQQVTLRCSPISGHKSVSWYQQVLGQGPQFIFQYYEKEERGRGNFPDRFSARQFPNYSSELNVNALLLGDSALYLCASRFEFTGTSNTGELFFGEGSRLTVL.

The DNA of the CDR3 is TGTGCCAGCAGCGTAGATCCTAGCGGGGGGGGACAGGGTACGCAGTATTTT. Its protein is CASSVDPSGGGQGTQYF. The chain has TRBV9 and TRBJ2-3; 12 nucleotides agree with TRBD2. Per the germline V gene, CDR1 is SGDLS and CDR2 is YYNGEE. This CDR3 has 17 residues. Germline trimming cut 0 bases from V and 8 bases from J; bases unmatched to any gene: 10.

CDR3: CASSYLGQGYNYGYTF. CDR3 coding DNA: TGTGCCAGCAGTTACCTCGGACAGGGGTATAACTATGGCTACACCTTC. The chain is built from TRBV6-5 and TRBJ1-2, with 9 bases aligning to TRBD1. The CDR3 runs to 16 residues. CDR1 is MNHEY and CDR2 is SVGAGI in the germline V gene. J lost 1 base, V lost 2 bases, and 5 bases had no gene match.

The rearrangement links TRBV5-8 to TRBJ2-7; 7 nucleotides align to TRBD2. CDR1 is SGHTS and CDR2 is YDEGEE in the germline V gene. The V and J ends lost 0 bases and 4 bases, in that order; junction bases with no gene match: 13. The CDR3 contains 17 residues. The CDR3 loop reads CASSLEGGGGRGYEQYF. CDR3 nucleotide sequence: TGTGCCAGCAGCTTGGAAGGCGGCGGGGGTCGTGGGTACGAGCAGTACTTC. The full variable domain, its missing parts supplied by reference TRBV5-8 and TRBJ2-7, is EAGVTQSPTHLIKTRGQQATLRCSPISGHTSVYWYQQALGLGLQFLLWYDEGEERNRGNFPPRFSGRQFPNYSSELNVNALELEDSALYLCASSLEGGGGRGYEQYFGPGTRLTVT.